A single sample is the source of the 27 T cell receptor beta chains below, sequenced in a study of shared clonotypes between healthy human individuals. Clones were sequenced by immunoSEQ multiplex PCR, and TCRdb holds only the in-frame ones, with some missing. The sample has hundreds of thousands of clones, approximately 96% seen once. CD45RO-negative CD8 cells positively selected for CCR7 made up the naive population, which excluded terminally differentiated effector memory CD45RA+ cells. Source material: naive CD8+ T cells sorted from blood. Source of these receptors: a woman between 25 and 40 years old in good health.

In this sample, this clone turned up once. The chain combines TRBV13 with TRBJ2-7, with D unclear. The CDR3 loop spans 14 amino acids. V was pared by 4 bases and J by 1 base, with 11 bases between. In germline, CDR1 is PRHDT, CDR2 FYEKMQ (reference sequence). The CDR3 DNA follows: TGTGCCAGCAGCTCACACGCTCCGTCCTACGAGCAGTACTTC. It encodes CASSSHAPSYEQYF.

CDR3 sequence: CASSLAGRGVNTEAFF. CDR3 DNA: TGCGCCAGCAGCTTGGCCGGGAGGGGCGTAAACACTGAAGCTTTCTTT. This chain joins TRBV5-1 and TRBJ1-1, with D perhaps matching TRBD1 (5 bases). V was pared by 0 bases and J by 2 bases, with 14 bases between. Germline CDR1 is SGHRS and CDR2 is YFSETQ. The CDR3 totals 16 residues.

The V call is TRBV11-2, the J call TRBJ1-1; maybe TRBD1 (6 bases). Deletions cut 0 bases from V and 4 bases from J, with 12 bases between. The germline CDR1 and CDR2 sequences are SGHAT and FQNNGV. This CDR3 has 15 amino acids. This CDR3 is CASSLDGWGRTEAFF. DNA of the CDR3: TGTGCCAGCAGCTTAGATGGTTGGGGGCGCACTGAAGCTTTCTTT.

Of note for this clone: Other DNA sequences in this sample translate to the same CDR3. The DNA for the CDR3 is TGTGCCAGCAGGGCGGCCTACGAGCAGTACTTC. This gives the protein CASRAAYEQYF. The V gene is TRBV2, the J gene TRBJ2-7; D remains unclear. Germline-derived CDR1 and CDR2 are SNHLY and FYNNEI. V lost 6 bases, J lost 2 bases, and 5 bases lay in between. The CDR3 covers 11 residues.

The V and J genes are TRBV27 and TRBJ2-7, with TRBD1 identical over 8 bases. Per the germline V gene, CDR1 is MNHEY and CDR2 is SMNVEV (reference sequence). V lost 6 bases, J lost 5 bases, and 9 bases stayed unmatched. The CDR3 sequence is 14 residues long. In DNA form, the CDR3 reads TGTGCCAGCAGCTACGGACAGGGTTTGAACGAGCAGTACTTC. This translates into CASSYGQGLNEQYF.

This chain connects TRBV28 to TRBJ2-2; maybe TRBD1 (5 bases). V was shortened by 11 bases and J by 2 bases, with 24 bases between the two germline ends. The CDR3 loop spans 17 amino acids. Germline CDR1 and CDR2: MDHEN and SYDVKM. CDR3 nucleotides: TGTGCCCACAAGGGGATCCGGGCGAGCGATAACACCGGGGAGCTGTTTTTT. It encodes CAHKGIRASDNTGELFF.

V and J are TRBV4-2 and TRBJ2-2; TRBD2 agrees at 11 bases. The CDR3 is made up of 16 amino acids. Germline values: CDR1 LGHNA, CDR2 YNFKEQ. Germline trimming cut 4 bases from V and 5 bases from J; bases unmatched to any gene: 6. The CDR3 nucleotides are TGTGCCAGCAGCCGGTTACTAGCGGGAGAAACCGGGGAGCTGTTTTTT. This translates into CASSRLLAGETGELFF.

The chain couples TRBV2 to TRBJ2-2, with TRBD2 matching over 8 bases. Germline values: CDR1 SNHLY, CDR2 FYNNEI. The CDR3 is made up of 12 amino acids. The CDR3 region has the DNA TGTGCGGCGGGAGGGAACACCGGGGAGCTGTTTTTT. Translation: CAAGGNTGELFF.

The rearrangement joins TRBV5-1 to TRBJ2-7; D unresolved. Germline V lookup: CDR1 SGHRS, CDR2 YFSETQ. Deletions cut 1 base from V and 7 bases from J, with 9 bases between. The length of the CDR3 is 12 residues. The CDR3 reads CASSLRAWEQYF. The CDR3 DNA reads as TGCGCCAGCAGCTTGAGGGCCTGGGAGCAGTACTTC.

This chain's CDR3 is CASSRTVGNTEAFF. The DNA for the CDR3 is TGTGCCAGCAGCCGAACAGTGGGGAACACTGAAGCTTTCTTT. The rearrangement links TRBV7-6 to TRBJ1-1, with D uncertain. This CDR3 has 14 residues. Germline V lookup: CDR1 SGHVS, CDR2 FNYEAQ. The V end was cut by 5 bases, the J end by 1 base, with 11 bases between. Drawing the rest from reference TRBV7-6 and TRBJ1-1, the complete variable domain is GAGVSQSPRYKVTKRGQDVALRCDPISGHVSLYWYRQALGQGPEFLTYFNYEAQQDKSGLPNDRFSAERPEGSISTLTIQRTEQRDSAMYRCASSRTVGNTEAFFGQGTRLTVV.

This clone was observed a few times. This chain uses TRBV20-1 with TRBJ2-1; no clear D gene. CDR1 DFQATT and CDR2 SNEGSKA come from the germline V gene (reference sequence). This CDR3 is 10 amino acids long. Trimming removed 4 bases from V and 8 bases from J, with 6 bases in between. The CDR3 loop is CSAILHEQFF. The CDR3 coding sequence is TGCAGTGCTATCCTTCATGAGCAGTTCTTC.

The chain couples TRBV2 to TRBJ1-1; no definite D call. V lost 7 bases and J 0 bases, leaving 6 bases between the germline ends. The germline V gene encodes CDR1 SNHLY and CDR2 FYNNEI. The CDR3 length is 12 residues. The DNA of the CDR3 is TGTGCCAGCAAGGGAATGAACACTGAAGCTTTCTTT. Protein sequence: CASKGMNTEAFF.

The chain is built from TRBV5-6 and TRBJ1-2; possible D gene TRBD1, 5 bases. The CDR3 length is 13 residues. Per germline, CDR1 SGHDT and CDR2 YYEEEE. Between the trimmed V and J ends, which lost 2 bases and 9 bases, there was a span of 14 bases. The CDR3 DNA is TGTGCCAGCAGCTTCGGGCAGGGCCGGAGCTACACCTTC. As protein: CASSFGQGRSYTF.

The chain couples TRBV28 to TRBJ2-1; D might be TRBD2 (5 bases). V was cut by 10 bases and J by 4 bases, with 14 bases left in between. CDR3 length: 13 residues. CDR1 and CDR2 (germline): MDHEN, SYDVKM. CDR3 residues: CATSLDLYNEQFF. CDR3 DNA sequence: TGTGCCACCTCGTTGGACTTATACAATGAGCAGTTCTTC. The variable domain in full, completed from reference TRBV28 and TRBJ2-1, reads DVKVTQSSRYLVKRTGEKVFLECVQDMDHENMFWYRQDPGLGLRLIYFSYDVKMKEKGDIPEGYSVSREKKERFSLILESASTNQTSMYLCATSLDLYNEQFFGPGTRLTVL.

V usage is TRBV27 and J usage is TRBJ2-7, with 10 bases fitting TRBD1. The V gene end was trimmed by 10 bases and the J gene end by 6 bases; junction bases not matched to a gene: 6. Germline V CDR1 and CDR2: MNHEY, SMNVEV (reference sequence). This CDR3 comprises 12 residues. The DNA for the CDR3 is TGTGCCACCTGGACAGGGGGGGTCGAGCAGTACTTC. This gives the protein CATWTGGVEQYF.

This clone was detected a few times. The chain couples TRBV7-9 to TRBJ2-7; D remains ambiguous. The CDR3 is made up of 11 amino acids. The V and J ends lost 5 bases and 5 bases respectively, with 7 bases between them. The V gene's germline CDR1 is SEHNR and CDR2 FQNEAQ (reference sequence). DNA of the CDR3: TGTGCCAGCAGCCAAGGAGACGAGCAGTACTTC. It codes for CASSQGDEQYF.

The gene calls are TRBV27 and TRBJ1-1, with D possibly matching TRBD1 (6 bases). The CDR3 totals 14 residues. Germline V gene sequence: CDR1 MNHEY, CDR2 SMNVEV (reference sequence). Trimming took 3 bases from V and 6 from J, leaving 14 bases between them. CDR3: CASSFGGRGPEAFF. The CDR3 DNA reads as TGTGCCAGCAGTTTTGGGGGGCGCGGGCCTGAAGCTTTCTTT.

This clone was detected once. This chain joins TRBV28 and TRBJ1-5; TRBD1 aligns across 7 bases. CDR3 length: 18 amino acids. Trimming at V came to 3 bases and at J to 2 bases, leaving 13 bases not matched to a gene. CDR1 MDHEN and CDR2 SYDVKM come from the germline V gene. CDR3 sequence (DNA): TGTGCCAGCAGTTTTATTGACAGGGTGATTCACGGCAATCAGCCCCAGCATTTT. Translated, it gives CASSFIDRVIHGNQPQHF.

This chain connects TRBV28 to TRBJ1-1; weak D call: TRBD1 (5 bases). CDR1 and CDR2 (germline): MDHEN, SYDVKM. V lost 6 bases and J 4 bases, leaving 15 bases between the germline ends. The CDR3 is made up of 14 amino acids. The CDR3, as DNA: TGTGCCAGCAGGACCTCGGGGGTGGGCACTGAAGCTTTCTTT. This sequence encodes CASRTSGVGTEAFF. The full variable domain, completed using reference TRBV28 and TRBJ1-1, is DVKVTQSSRYLVKRTGEKVFLECVQDMDHENMFWYRQDPGLGLRLIYFSYDVKMKEKGDIPEGYSVSREKKERFSLILESASTNQTSMYLCASRTSGVGTEAFFGQGTRLTVV.

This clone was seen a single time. CDR3 residues: CATSPRYSTDTQYF. CDR3 bases: TGTGCCACCAGCCCAAGATACAGCACAGATACGCAGTATTTT. The chain carries TRBV15 and TRBJ2-3; unclear D gene. Per germline, CDR1 LNHNV and CDR2 YYDKDF (reference sequence). The germline V and J ends were trimmed by 5 bases and 0 bases, with 9 bases remaining between them. The CDR3 runs 14 residues. Drawing the rest from reference TRBV15 and TRBJ2-3, the complete variable domain is DAMVIQNPRYQVTQFGKPVTLSCSQTLNHNVMYWYQQKSSQAPKLLFHYYDKDFNNEADTPDNFQSRRPNTSFCFLDIRSPGLGDTAMYLCATSPRYSTDTQYFGPGTRLTVL.

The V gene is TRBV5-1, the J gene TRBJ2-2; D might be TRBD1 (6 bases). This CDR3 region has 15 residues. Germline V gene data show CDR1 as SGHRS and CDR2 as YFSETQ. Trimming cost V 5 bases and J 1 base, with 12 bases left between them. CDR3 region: CASSQGNQNTGELFF. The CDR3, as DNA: TGCGCCAGCAGTCAGGGGAATCAGAACACCGGGGAGCTGTTTTTT. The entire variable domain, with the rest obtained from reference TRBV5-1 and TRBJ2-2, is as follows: KAGVTQTPRYLIKTRGQQVTLSCSPISGHRSVSWYQQTPGQGLQFLFEYFSETQRNKGNFPGRFSGRQFSNSRSEMNVSTLELGDSALYLCASSQGNQNTGELFFGEGSRLTVL.

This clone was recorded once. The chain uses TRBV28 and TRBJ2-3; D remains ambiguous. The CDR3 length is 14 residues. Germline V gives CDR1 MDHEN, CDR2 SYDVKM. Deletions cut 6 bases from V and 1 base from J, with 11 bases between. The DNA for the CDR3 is TGTGCCAGCAGGGCCCTTTCGGGCACAGATACGCAGTATTTT. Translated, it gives CASRALSGTDTQYF.

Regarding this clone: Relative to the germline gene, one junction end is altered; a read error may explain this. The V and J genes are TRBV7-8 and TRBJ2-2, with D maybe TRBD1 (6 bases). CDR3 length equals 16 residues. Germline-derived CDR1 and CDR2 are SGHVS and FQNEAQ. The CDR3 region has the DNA TGTGCCAGCAGCATGGACGGCCAGGGGAACGCCGGGGAGCTGTTTTTT. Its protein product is CASSMDGQGNAGELFF.

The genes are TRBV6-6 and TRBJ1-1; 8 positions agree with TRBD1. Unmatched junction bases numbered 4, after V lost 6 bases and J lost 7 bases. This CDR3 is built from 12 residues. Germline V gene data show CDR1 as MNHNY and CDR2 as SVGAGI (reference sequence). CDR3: CASRPGQGEAFF. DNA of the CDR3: TGTGCCAGCAGACCCGGACAGGGTGAAGCTTTCTTT.

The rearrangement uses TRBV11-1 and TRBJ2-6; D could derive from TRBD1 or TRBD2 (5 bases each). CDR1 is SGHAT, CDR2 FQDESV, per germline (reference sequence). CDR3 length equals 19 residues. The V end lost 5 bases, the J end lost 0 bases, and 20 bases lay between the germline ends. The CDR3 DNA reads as TGTGCCAGCAGCACGACGCGAAGGGACCGTCACTCTGGGGCCAACGTCCTGACTTTC. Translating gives CASSTTRRDRHSGANVLTF.

The CDR3 loop reads CATSSSSYNEQFF. In DNA form, the CDR3 reads TGTGCCACCAGTAGTAGCTCCTACAATGAGCAGTTCTTC. The V call is TRBV15, the J call TRBJ2-1, with D hard to call. Germline lookup yields CDR1 LNHNV and CDR2 YYDKDF (reference sequence). The CDR3 runs to 13 residues. Trimming stripped 6 bases from V and 0 bases from J, with 6 bases between.

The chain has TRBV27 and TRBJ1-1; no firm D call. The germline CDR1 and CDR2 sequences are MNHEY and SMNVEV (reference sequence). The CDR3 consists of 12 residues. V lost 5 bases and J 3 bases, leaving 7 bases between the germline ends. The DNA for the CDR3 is TGTGCCAGCAGTGGAGGGTACACTGAAGCTTTCTTT. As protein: CASSGGYTEAFF.